Reported below is one T cell receptor (beta chain). The antigen remains undetermined. These gene names are mouse names. The missing CDR3 end, 4 residues past where the read stops, is filled in from the germline J gene. Germline assignment: CDR1 FNHDT and CDR2 SITEND (reference sequence). V lost 4 bases and J 0 bases, leaving 8 bases between the germline ends. The CDR3 contains 14 residues. The entry originates in a study of CD8+ T cells in alopecia areata. For the study at large: Each recipient was an approximately 6-10-week-old female C3H/HeJ mouse given skin from an approximately 6-13-month-old C3H/HeJ donor with spontaneous alopecia. Study outcomes and limitations: Scalp sample sequencing also detects resident alphabeta T cells of normal skin. Higher clonality and more expanded CD8+ clones appeared in lesional than normal scalp.

Reverse transcribed after extraction, RNA yielded cDNA as the sequencing template. Measured with immunoSEQ multiplex PCR; TCRdb has only the in-frame clones, and not every one. The table lists more than 90,000 clones, with no singletons. This receptor was obtained from a C3H/HeJ mouse with alopecia areata. Mice of this strain are of MHC haplotype H2-k. Material for sequencing was lesional skin. The J gene is TRBJ2-1, the V gene TRBV19; no reliable D call. CDR3: CASSRLYNYAEQFF. The covered CDR3 bases are TGTGCCAGCAGTCGACTTTATAACTATGCT.